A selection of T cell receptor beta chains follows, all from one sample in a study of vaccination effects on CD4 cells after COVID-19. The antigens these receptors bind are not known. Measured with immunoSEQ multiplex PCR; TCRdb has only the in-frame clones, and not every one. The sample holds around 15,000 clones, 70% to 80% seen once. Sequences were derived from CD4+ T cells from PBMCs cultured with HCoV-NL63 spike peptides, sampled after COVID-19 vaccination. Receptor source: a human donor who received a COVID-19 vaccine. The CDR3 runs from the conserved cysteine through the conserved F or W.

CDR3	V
CASKRPWETQYF	TRBV19
CASSIPRDQPQHF	TRBV19
CASSGSSGIVETQYF	TRBV2
CASSITGLVPLHF	TRBV27
CASSQGPGSGANVLTF	TRBV3-1/TRBV3-2
CASSLGDRGGTEAFF	TRBV7-9
CASSQAPGTSKETQYF	TRBV5-1
CSASRGNSNQPQHF	TRBV20-1
CASSLVRLIQGADSYEQYF	TRBV7-2
CASSSGTMGLYEQFF	TRBV5-5
CSAYGAGGYTF	TRBV29-1
CAISDGWGNEKLFF	TRBV10-3
CASSSDTGELFF	TRBV7-2
CASSLKIFTGTGADTQYF	TRBV13
CGAGPEDRGEQYF	TRBV10-3
CASSRDRGDNSPLHF	TRBV2
CASSPRESNQPQHF	TRBV5-5
CASIRTGTGNTEAFF	TRBV19
CAWSLMGGNSPLHF	TRBV30
CASSRRVNTEAFF	TRBV27
CASSQWTGTGELFF	TRBV19
CASRAEGLFLYEQYF	TRBV6-5
CASSYRSGHPYEQYF	TRBV6-5
CASSRTDRLNTEAFF	TRBV6-5
CASSYEVNTGELFF	TRBV6-5
CASSLVGGGASDNEQFF	TRBV5-1
CASSPSTSGYIQYF	TRBV14
CASSATGGSNEQFF	TRBV7-9
CASSPKGELFF	TRBV7-2
CASSLSRQGNTEAFF	TRBV27
CASSQERGQPQHF	TRBV3-1/TRBV3-2
CASSLDQGETQYF	TRBV5-1
CASGLVRTDNTF	TRBV12-5
CASSPLDTLSGANVLTF	TRBV18
CASSLRGPGTGAGETQYF	TRBV11-3
CASTRGWDTEAFF	TRBV6-5
CASSQPGKTGNTIYF	TRBV4-2
CASSFRGNTIYF	TRBV5-4
CSASTLRGRQSYNEQFF	TRBV20-1
CASSLGTAANTEAFF	TRBV3-1/TRBV3-2
CASSHGLGLAGAGDEQYF	TRBV3-1/TRBV3-2
CASSLATGTGGNTIYF	TRBV5-1
CAWSARGNQPQHF	TRBV30
CASSTLPGQGRTGANVLTF	TRBV9
CASSLGARDFAYEQYF	TRBV5-1
CASSVGVLNTIYF	TRBV9
CASSGGQPGTEAFF	TRBV2
CASSFALYEQFF	TRBV12-3/TRBV12-4
CASSESGGYIKKLFF	TRBV6-1
CASSLTSGGHNEQFF	TRBV5-4
CAWKGQNNYGYTF	TRBV30